The TCR beta chain under discussion was sequenced for a study of T cells in Graves' hyperthyroidism and ophthalmopathy. CDR1 MGHRA and CDR2 YSYEKL come from the germline V gene. This CDR3 is built from 13 residues. The germline V and J ends were trimmed by 8 bases and 4 bases, with 12 bases remaining between them. The CDR3 regions of TCR beta were amplified from RNA transcripts. TCR CDR3 underwent first-round RT-PCR with the HTBI primer set. TCRdb called the multiplex PCR reads again in MiXCR, with one record for every CDR3 protein. The sample has approximately 600,000 distinct CDR3 sequences; about 14% are singletons.

The specimen sequenced was blood. The chain employs TRBV4-1 and TRBJ2-1, with D unclear. This receptor was taken from a woman between 18 and 29 years old with Graves' ophthalmopathy. Written as DNA, the CDR3 is TGCGCCAGCCGCCGTGGAAGGTACAATGAGCAGTTCTTC. Translating gives CASRRGRYNEQFF.